The rows below give T cell receptor beta chains drawn from one sample of a study of cytomegalovirus exposure and HLA in healthy donors. Assay used: immunoSEQ multiplex PCR; TCRdb lists only in-frame clones, some missing. Among approximately 300,000 clones, 87% were seen once, and the ten largest hold roughly 1.1%. Sequenced sample: PBMCs. These receptors were obtained from a woman in her 30s in good health and CMV-seropositive. Both conserved end residues are part of each CDR3. D genes are given only for firm matches. Only part of the rows carry a size: once, few, many, or a class if the clone is expanded.

>TRBV11-3|.|TRBD2|TRBJ2-2
CASSLSLAGTTGELFF
TGTGCCAGCAGCTTAAGTCTAGCGGGTACCACCGGGGAGCTGTTTTTT
>TRBV7-3|.|TRBD2|TRBJ2-2
CASSLQPSGRASGELFF
TGTGCCAGCAGCTTGCAGCCTAGCGGGAGGGCCTCCGGGGAGCTGTTTTTT
>TRBV9|.|.|TRBJ2-7
CASSPGTYEQYF
TGTGCCAGCAGCCCCGGGACCTACGAGCAGTACTTC
>TRBV4-3|.|.|TRBJ1-2
CASSVTRDGIYGYTF
TGCGCCAGCAGCGTTACGCGGGACGGGATCTATGGCTACACCTTC
>TRBV14|.|.|TRBJ2-5
CASSQDLETQYF
TGTGCCAGCAGCCAAGATCTCGAGACCCAGTACTTC
>TRBV5-1|.|.|TRBJ2-7
CASKPPGQLKEQYF
TGCGCCAGCAAACCCCCAGGACAGTTAAAGGAGCAGTACTTC
>TRBV5-1|.|.|TRBJ1-1
CASSVGVMNTEAFF
TGCGCCAGCAGCGTGGGGGTGATGAACACTGAAGCTTTCTTT
>TRBV2|.|.|TRBJ1-5
CASSSNQPQHF
TGTGCCAGCAGTAGCAATCAGCCCCAGCATTTT
>TRBV4-3|once|.|TRBJ1-5
CASSQTWTDNQPQHF
TGCGCCAGCAGCCAAACCTGGACAGACAATCAGCCCCAGCATTTT
>TRBV27|once|.|TRBJ2-7
CASSLTGSSYEQYF
TGTGCCAGCAGTCTAACAGGGAGCTCCTACGAGCAGTACTTC
>TRBV7-6|.|TRBD1|TRBJ2-3
CASSLGSRQGGTDTQYF
TGTGCCAGCAGCTTAGGTTCCCGACAGGGTGGCACAGATACGCAGTATTTT
>TRBV6-6|.|.|TRBJ1-6
CASSYSRENSPLHF
TGTGCCAGCAGTTACTCCAGAGAGAATTCACCCCTCCACTTT
>TRBV7-6|.|.|TRBJ2-2
CASSLAVMVENTGELFF
TGTGCCAGCAGCTTAGCTGTAATGGTAGAAAACACCGGGGAGCTGTTTTTT
>TRBV4-1|few|.|TRBJ1-1
CASSQDSRGNTEAFF
TGCGCCAGCAGCCAAGATAGCAGGGGAAACACTGAAGCTTTCTTT
>TRBV6-6|.|.|TRBJ2-7
CASQAVSYEQYF
TGTGCCAGCCAGGCCGTTTCCTACGAGCAGTACTTC
>TRBV5-1|few|.|TRBJ2-7
CASSLYYEQYF
TGCGCCAGCAGCCTGTACTACGAGCAGTACTTC
>TRBV5-1|.|TRBD2|TRBJ2-1
CASRLAGGNEQFF
TGCGCCAGCAGGTTGGCGGGGGGTAATGAGCAGTTCTTC
>TRBV25-1|.|.|TRBJ2-3
CASSEAAGVHYSTDTQYF
TGTGCCAGCAGTGAAGCGGCAGGGGTTCACTATAGCACAGATACGCAGTATTTT
>TRBV11-2|.|.|TRBJ2-3
CASSSSRGGTQYF
TGTGCCAGCAGCTCGAGCAGGGGTGGTACGCAGTATTTT
>TRBV30|once|.|TRBJ2-1
CAWSVLIGPLGEQFF
TGTGCCTGGAGTGTATTAATAGGGCCCCTTGGTGAGCAGTTCTTC
>TRBV28|.|TRBD1|TRBJ2-1
CASIDRALHNEQFF
TGTGCCAGCATCGACAGGGCCCTACACAATGAGCAGTTCTTC
>TRBV27|.|.|TRBJ2-2
CASSWGNPGGELFF
TGTGCCAGCAGTTGGGGGAACCCGGGCGGGGAGCTGTTTTTT
>TRBV6-6|.|.|TRBJ1-4
CASILTRPMANEKLFF
TGTGCCAGCATCCTGACTCGACCCATGGCTAATGAAAAACTGTTTTTT
>TRBV6-1|.|.|TRBJ2-7
CASNGQGYEQYF
TGTGCCAGCAACGGCCAGGGCTACGAGCAGTACTTC
>TRBV6-6|.|.|TRBJ2-3
CASSPHETASTDTQYF
TGTGCCAGCAGTCCCCATGAGACAGCTAGCACAGATACGCAGTATTTT
>TRBV28|.|.|TRBJ1-4
CASSLAGINEKLFF
TGTGCCAGCAGTTTAGCAGGGATTAATGAAAAACTGTTTTTT
>TRBV27|.|.|TRBJ2-2
CASTPAPMRGNTGELFF
TGTGCCAGCACCCCGGCCCCTATGCGAGGGAACACCGGGGAGCTGTTTTTT
>TRBV28|.|.|TRBJ2-7
CASSLFGGASSYEQYF
TGTGCCAGCAGTTTATTTGGCGGGGCCAGCTCCTACGAGCAGTACTTC
>TRBV10-3|.|TRBD1|TRBJ1-2
CAISYGQALNYGYTF
TGTGCCATCAGTTACGGACAGGCCCTTAACTATGGCTACACCTTC
>TRBV28|.|TRBD1|TRBJ1-6
CASRTGEGYGSPLHF
TGTGCCAGCAGAACAGGGGAAGGCTATGGGTCACCCCTCCACTTT
>TRBV7-6|.|TRBD1|TRBJ1-1
CASSAGGNTEAFF
TGTGCCAGCAGCGCAGGGGGGAACACTGAAGCTTTCTTT
>TRBV11-2|.|.|TRBJ1-6
CASSLGEGLPLHF
TGTGCCAGCAGCTTAGGGGAGGGATTACCCCTCCACTTT
>TRBV30|.|.|TRBJ1-6
CAWKGTGTFYYNSPLHF
TGTGCCTGGAAGGGTACCGGGACCTTCTACTATAATTCACCCCTCCACTTT
>TRBV30|many|TRBD1|TRBJ1-2
CAWKTGGYLNYGYTF
TGTGCCTGGAAGACAGGGGGGTACCTTAACTATGGCTACACCTTC
>TRBV6-6|.|.|TRBJ1-1
CASSDRNTEAFF
TGTGCCAGCAGTGACAGGAACACTGAAGCTTTCTTT
>TRBV27|.|TRBD2|TRBJ2-7
CASSPPIGGREDEQYF
TGTGCCAGCAGTCCTCCGATTGGCGGGAGGGAGGACGAGCAGTACTTC
>TRBV7-9|once|.|TRBJ2-7
CASSPSTGGQASYEQYF
TGTGCCAGCAGCCCGTCAACGGGGGGACAGGCCTCCTACGAGCAGTACTTC
>TRBV18|.|.|TRBJ2-7
CASSPQLSAGISYEQYF
TGTGCCAGCTCCCCCCAACTTTCGGCGGGGATCTCCTACGAGCAGTACTTC
>TRBV29-1|.|.|TRBJ1-2
CSVVRQSNYGYTF
TGCAGCGTTGTACGACAGTCTAACTATGGCTACACCTTC
>TRBV28|once|.|TRBJ2-7
CASKRAGAYEQYF
TGTGCCAGCAAAAGGGCAGGGGCCTACGAGCAGTACTTC
>TRBV11-2|.|TRBD1|TRBJ1-2
CASSQQGVGGFGYTF
TGTGCCAGCAGCCAACAGGGGGTAGGAGGGTTTGGCTACACCTTC
>TRBV28|.|TRBD1|TRBJ2-1
CASSSRTGGLNEQFF
TGTGCCAGCAGTTCCCGGACAGGGGGGTTAAATGAGCAGTTCTTC
>TRBV7-9|.|TRBD2|TRBJ2-1
CASSLGSGSEKNEQFF
TGTGCCAGCAGCTTAGGTAGCGGGAGTGAGAAGAATGAGCAGTTCTTC
>TRBV28|few|.|TRBJ1-5
CASRFRGDSNQPQHF
TGTGCCAGCAGATTCAGGGGAGACAGCAATCAGCCCCAGCATTTT
>TRBV6-4|.|TRBD2|TRBJ2-3
CASSDSGREGHTDTQYF
TGTGCCAGCAGTGACTCTGGGCGGGAGGGCCATACAGATACGCAGTATTTT
>TRBV6-5|.|.|TRBJ1-5
CASRPQGGQPQHF
TGTGCCAGCAGACCACAGGGTGGTCAGCCCCAGCATTTT
>TRBV27|.|TRBD1|TRBJ1-1
CASSRIDRGLNTEAFF
TGTGCCAGCAGTCGAATAGACAGGGGGTTGAACACTGAAGCTTTCTTT
>TRBV5-4|.|.|TRBJ2-3
CASSLPTGIKATDTQYF
TGTGCCAGCAGCTTGCCCACGGGGATTAAGGCCACAGATACGCAGTATTTT
>TRBV7-8|once|TRBD1|TRBJ2-1
CASSWDSDNEQFF
TGTGCCAGCAGCTGGGACAGTGACAATGAGCAGTTCTTC
>TRBV27|.|TRBD1|TRBJ2-5
CASSRTGGLQTQYF
TGTGCCAGCAGTAGGACAGGGGGCTTACAGACCCAGTACTTC
>TRBV28|.|.|TRBJ2-5
CASSPAGAGMVMGQETQYF
TGTGCCAGCAGTCCCGCGGGGGCAGGGATGGTTATGGGGCAAGAGACCCAGTACTTC
>TRBV2|.|TRBD2|TRBJ2-7
CASIRLAGESYEQYF
TGTGCCAGCATCAGACTAGCGGGAGAGTCCTACGAGCAGTACTTC
>TRBV27|few|.|TRBJ1-5
CASKVRGDPSNQPQHF
TGTGCCAGCAAGGTTCGGGGAGACCCCAGCAATCAGCCCCAGCATTTT